This T cell receptor beta chain was observed in a study of T cell responses to AZD1222 COVID-19 vaccine. Overall study findings and caveats: Following two doses of AZD1222, Spike-specific TCR breadth and depth rose.

The table came from immunoSEQ multiplex PCR; TCRdb's copy has only in-frame clones and leaves some out. The table shows just under 95,000 clones, with just over 90% occurring only once. This clone has only one observation. Its specificity is not known. V shed 2 bases and J shed 2 bases, with 5 bases lying between them. Looked up from germline, CDR1 is SGHTA and CDR2 is FQGNSA. CDR3 length: 13 residues. V gene TRBV7-2 combines with J gene TRBJ2-3; D ambiguous. This TCR came from an adult in good health. This specimen was peripheral blood, taken on day 0 of AZD1222 vaccination. The CDR3 DNA is TGTGCCAGCAGCTTAACAGCCACAGATACGCAGTATTTT. It codes for CASSLTATDTQYF.